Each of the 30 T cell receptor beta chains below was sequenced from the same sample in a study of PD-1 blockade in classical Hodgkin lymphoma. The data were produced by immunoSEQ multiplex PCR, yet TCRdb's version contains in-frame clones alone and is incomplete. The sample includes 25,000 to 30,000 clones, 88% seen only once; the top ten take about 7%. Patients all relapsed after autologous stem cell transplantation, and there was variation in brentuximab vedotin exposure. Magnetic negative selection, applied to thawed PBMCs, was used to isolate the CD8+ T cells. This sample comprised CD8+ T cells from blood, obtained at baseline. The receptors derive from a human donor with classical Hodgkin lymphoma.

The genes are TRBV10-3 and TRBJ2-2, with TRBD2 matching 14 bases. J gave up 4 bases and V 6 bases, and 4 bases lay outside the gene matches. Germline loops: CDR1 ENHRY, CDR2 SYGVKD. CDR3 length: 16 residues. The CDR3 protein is CAIRGTSGSSTGELFF. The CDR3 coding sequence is TGTGCCATCAGGGGGACTAGCGGGAGTTCCACCGGGGAGCTGTTTTTT.

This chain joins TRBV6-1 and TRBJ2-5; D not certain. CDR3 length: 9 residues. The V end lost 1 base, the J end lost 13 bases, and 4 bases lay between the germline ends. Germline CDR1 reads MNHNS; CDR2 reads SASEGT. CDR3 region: CASSEGGYF. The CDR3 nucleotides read TGTGCCAGCAGTGAAGGGGGGTACTTC.

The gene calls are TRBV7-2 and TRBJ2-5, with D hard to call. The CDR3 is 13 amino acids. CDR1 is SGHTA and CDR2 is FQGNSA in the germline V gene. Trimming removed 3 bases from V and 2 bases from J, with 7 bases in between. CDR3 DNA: TGTGCCAGCAGCTTCCCTAATCAAGAGACCCAGTACTTC. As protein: CASSFPNQETQYF.

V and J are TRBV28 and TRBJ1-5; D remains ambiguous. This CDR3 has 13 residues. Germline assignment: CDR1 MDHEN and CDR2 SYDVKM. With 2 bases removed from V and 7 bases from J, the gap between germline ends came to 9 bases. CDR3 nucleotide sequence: TGTGCCAGCAGTTTACAAAGAGGACAGCCCCAGCATTTT. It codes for CASSLQRGQPQHF.

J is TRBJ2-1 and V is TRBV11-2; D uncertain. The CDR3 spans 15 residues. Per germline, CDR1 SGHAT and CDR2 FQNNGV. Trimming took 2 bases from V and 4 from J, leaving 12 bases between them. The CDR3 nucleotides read TGTGCCAGCAGCTTATTTTTTGGTGGATACAATGAGCAGTTCTTC. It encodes CASSLFFGGYNEQFF.

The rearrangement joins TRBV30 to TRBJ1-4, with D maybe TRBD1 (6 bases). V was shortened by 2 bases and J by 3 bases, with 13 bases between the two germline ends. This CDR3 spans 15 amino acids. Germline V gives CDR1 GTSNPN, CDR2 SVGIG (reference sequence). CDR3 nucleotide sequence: TGTGCCTGGAGTTCAGGGGCTTTGGCTAATGAAAAACTGTTTTTT. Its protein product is CAWSSGALANEKLFF.

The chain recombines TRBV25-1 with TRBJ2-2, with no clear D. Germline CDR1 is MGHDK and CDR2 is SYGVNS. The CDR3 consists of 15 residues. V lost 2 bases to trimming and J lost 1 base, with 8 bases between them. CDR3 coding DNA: TGTGCCAGCAGTGAAGTTAGCTGGAACACCGGGGAGCTGTTTTTT. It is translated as CASSEVSWNTGELFF.

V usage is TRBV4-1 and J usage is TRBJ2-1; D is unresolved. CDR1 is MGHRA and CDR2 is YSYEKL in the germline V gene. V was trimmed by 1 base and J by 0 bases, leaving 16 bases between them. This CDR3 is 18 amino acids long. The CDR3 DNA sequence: TGCGCCAGCAGCCAAGTTTCGGTCCGCCAGAGCTCCTACAATGAGCAGTTCTTC. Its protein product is CASSQVSVRQSSYNEQFF.

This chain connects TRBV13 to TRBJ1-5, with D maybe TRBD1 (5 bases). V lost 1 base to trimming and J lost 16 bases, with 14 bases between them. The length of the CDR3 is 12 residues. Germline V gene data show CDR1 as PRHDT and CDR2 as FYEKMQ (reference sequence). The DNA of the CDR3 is TGTGCCAGCAGCTTAGAAAACGGGGGTCAACATTTT. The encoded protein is CASSLENGGQHF.

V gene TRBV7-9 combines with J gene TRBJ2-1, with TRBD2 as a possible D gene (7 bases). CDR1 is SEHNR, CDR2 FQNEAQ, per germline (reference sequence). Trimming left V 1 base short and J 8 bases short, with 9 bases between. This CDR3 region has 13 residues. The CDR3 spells CASSLGGGDEQFF. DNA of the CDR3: TGTGCCAGCAGCTTAGGGGGGGGCGATGAGCAGTTCTTC.

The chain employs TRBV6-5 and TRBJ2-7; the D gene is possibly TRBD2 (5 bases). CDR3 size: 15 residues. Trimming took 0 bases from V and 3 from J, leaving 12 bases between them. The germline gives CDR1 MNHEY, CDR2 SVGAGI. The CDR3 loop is CASSYSPTGSYEQYF. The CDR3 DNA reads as TGTGCCAGCAGTTACTCTCCGACGGGGAGCTACGAGCAGTACTTC.

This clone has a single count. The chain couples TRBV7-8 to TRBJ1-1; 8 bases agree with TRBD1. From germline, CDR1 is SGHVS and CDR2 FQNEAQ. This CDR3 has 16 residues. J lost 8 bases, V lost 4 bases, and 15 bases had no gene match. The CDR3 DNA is TGTGCCAGCAGCTCCCCCGGGGGACAGGTGCCCTTGGAAGCTTTCTTT. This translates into CASSSPGGQVPLEAFF.

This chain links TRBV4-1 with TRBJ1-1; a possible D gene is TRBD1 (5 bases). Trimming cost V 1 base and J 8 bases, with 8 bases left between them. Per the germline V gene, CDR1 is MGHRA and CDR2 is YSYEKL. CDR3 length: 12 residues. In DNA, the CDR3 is TGCGCCAGCAGCCAAGGGACACCCGAAGCTTTCTTT. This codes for CASSQGTPEAFF.

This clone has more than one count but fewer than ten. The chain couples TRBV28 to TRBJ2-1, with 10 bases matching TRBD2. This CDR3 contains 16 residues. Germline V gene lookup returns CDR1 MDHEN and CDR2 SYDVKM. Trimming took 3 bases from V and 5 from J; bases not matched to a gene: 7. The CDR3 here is CASSLIAGGVHNEQFF. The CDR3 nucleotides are TGTGCCAGCAGTTTGATAGCGGGAGGAGTCCACAATGAGCAGTTCTTC.

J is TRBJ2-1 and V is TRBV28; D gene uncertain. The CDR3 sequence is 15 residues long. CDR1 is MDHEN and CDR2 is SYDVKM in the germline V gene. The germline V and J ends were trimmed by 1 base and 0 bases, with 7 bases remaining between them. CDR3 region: CASSLSRSSYNEQFF. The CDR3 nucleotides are TGTGCCAGCAGTTTATCACGGAGCTCCTACAATGAGCAGTTCTTC.

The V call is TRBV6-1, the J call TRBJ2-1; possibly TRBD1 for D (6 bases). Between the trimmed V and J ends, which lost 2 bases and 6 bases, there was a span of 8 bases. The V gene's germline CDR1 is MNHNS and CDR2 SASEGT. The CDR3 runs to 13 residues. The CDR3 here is CASSEIGGNEQFF. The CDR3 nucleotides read TGTGCCAGCAGTGAAATAGGGGGCAATGAGCAGTTCTTC.

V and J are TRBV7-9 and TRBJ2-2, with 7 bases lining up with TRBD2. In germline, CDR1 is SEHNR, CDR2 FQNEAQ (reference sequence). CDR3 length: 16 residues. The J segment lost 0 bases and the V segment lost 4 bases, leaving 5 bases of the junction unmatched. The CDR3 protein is CASSWSLAPNTGELFF. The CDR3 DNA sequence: TGTGCCAGCAGCTGGTCACTAGCGCCGAACACCGGGGAGCTGTTTTTT.

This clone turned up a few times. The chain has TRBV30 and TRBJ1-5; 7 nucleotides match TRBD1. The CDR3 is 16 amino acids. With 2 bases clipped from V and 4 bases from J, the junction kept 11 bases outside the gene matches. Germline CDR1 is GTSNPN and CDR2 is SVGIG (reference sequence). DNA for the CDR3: TGTGCCTGGAGTCCTGGAGGGGCAGGGGGGAATCAGCCCCAGCATTTT. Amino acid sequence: CAWSPGGAGGNQPQHF.

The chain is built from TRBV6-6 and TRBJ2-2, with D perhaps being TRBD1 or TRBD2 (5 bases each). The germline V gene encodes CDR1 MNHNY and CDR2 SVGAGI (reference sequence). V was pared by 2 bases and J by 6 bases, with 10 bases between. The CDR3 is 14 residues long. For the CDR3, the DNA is TGTGCCAGCAGTTACGGGACGGCGGCCGGGGAGCTGTTTTTT. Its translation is CASSYGTAAGELFF.

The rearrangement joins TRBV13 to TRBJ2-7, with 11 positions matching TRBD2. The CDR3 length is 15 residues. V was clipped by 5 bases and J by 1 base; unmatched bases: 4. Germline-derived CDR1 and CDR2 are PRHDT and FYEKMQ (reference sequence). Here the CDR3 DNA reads TGTGCCAGCAGCCCATGGACTAGCGGGTCCTACGAGCAGTACTTC. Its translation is CASSPWTSGSYEQYF.

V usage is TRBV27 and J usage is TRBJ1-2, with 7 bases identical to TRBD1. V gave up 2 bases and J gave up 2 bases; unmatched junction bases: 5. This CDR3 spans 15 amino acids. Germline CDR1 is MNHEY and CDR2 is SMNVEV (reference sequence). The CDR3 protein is CASSLGGQQNYGYTF. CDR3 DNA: TGTGCCAGCAGTTTAGGGGGACAGCAGAACTATGGCTACACCTTC.

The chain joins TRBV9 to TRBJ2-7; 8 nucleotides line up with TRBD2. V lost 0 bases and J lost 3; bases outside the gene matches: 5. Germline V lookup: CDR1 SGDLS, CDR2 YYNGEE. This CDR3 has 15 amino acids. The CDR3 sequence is CASSVEREPIYEQYF. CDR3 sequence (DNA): TGTGCCAGCAGCGTAGAGCGGGAGCCCATCTACGAGCAGTACTTC.

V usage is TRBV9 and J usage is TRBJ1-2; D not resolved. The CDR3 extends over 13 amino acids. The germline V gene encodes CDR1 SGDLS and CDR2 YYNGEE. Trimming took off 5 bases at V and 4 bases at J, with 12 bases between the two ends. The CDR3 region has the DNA TGTGCCAGCAGTTTCGACACTCGCTATGGCTACACCTTC. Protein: CASSFDTRYGYTF.

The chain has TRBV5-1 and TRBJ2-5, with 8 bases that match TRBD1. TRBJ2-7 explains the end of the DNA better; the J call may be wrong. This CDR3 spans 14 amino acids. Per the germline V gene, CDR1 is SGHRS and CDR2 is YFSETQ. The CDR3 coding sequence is TGCGCCAGCAGCTGGACAGGGCCTCTCTACGAGCAGTACTTC. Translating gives CASSWTGPLYEQYF.

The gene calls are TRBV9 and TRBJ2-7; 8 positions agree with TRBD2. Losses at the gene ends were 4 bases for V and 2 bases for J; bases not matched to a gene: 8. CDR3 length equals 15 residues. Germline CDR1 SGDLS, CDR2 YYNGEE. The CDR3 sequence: CASSQDRAGAYEQYF. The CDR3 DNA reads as TGTGCCAGCAGCCAGGACAGAGCGGGGGCCTACGAGCAGTACTTC.

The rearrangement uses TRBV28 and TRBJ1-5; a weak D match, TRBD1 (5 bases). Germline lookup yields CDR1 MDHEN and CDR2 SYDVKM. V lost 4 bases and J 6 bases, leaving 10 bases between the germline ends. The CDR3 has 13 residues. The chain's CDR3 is CASSSRAGQPQHF. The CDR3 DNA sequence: TGTGCCAGCAGTTCCAGGGCTGGTCAGCCCCAGCATTTT.

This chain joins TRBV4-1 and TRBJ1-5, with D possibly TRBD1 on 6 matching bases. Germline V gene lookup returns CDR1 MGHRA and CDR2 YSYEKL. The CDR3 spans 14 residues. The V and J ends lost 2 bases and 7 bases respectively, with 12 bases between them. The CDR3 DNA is TGCGCCAGCAGCCAATCAGGGGTGAAACAGCCCCAGCATTTT. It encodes CASSQSGVKQPQHF.

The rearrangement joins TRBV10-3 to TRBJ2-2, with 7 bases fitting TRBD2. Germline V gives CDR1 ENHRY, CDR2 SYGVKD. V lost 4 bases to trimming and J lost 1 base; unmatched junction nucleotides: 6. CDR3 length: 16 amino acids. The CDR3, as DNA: TGTGCCATCAGTGGCCCCTCTAGCGGGAACACCGGGGAGCTGTTTTTT. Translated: CAISGPSSGNTGELFF.

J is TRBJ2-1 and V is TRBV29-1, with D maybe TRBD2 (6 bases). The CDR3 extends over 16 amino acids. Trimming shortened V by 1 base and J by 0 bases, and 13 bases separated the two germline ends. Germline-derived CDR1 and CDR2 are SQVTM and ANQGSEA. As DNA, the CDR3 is TGCAGCGTTGAAGGACTGGGCGGGAACTCCTACAATGAGCAGTTCTTC. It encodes CSVEGLGGNSYNEQFF.

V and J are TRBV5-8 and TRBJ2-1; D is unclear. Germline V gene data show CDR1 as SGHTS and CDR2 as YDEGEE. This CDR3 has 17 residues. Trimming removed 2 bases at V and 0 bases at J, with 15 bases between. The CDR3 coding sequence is TGTGCCAGCAGCTTAAATCCCTGGTCCAGCTCCTACAATGAGCAGTTCTTC. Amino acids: CASSLNPWSSSYNEQFF.